This T cell receptor beta chain appears in the sequencing data of a study of cytomegalovirus exposure and HLA in healthy donors. Study results and caveats: Exclusion as indistinguishable affected some V segments, including TRBV6-2 and TRBV6-3. Most TCR beta V segments were productive about 87% or about 30% of the time in an earlier analysis. TCR beta chains numbering 164 were designated cytomegalovirus-associated.

The CDR3 spans 15 residues. Germline V gene lookup returns CDR1 SGHDN and CDR2 FVKESK. A note on this clone: Antigen: not known. Germline is not matched at one junction end, which may reflect a read error.

PCR involved 60 Vbeta and 13 Jbeta primers. Profiling relied on immunoSEQ multiplex PCR, and the TCRdb table lists in-frame clones only, not all of them. The sample contains some 130,000 clones, about 70% of which appear only once. Material for sequencing was PBMCs. The TCR comes from a woman aged 40 to 49 in good health and CMV-seronegative. The rearrangement joins TRBV14 to TRBJ1-1, with 7 bases identical to TRBD1. This CDR3 is CASSLQGTSNTEALF. CDR3 nucleotides: TGTGCCAGCAGCCTACAGGGGACCTCGAACACTGAAGCTCTCTTT.